This TCR beta chain emerged from a study of cytomegalovirus exposure and HLA in healthy donors. Background on the study: From donors who were HLA-typed, an early data release held 75 million to 85 million unique TCRs.

The CDR3 has 16 amino acids. V trimming: 6 bases; J trimming: 3 bases; junction bases outside the gene matches: 9. Germline V lookup: CDR1 MNHEY, CDR2 SMNVEV (reference sequence). Broader study findings: The authors later found most CMV-associated TCR beta chains appeared HLA-restricted. Donors belonging to an Asian-associated ancestry cluster reportedly showed fewer N-insertions in productive TCRs than the approximately 670-donor mean, according to what a later analysis found.

PCR primers comprised 60 Vbeta and 13 Jbeta primers. Measured with immunoSEQ multiplex PCR; TCRdb has only the in-frame clones, and not every one. Of almost 85,000 clones listed, around 80% were seen once; the top ten hold just under 2.5%. On this clone itself: The antigen remains undetermined.

The specimen was PBMCs. This receptor was obtained from a male donor in good health and CMV-seropositive. The chain is built from TRBV27 and TRBJ2-7, with TRBD2 matching over 12 bases. This CDR3 is CASSPVGLAGNYEQYF. In DNA form, the CDR3 reads TGTGCCAGCAGCCCCGTTGGACTAGCGGGAAACTACGAGCAGTACTTC.